These 26 T cell receptor beta chains were all obtained from the same sample, sequenced in a study of metastatic and nonmetastatic thyroid tumors. Thyroid surgery had not been preceded by any treatment in any patient. MiXCR re-clonotyped the PCR reads for TCRdb. The sample holds about 39,000 clones, 15% to 20% seen once. The source material was blood. These receptor sequences come from a female donor with papillary thyroid cancer or a benign thyroid nodule (not recorded which). Some clones in this sample may be carry-over from other donors' samples.

This clone was observed many times. The V call is TRBV20-1, the J call TRBJ2-7, with unresolved D. There are 13 residues in the CDR3. V gave up 7 bases and J gave up 3 bases, with 16 bases separating them. CDR1 is DFQATT, CDR2 SNEGSKA, per germline (reference sequence). This chain's CDR3 is CSVTRRNRYEQYF. CDR3 coding DNA: TGCAGTGTTACCCGGAGAAACCGCTACGAGCAGTACTTC.

This clone has ten or more counts. The chain employs TRBV24-1 and TRBJ2-5; tentative D call: TRBD1 (5 bases). Germline V gene sequence: CDR1 KGHDR, CDR2 SFDVKD. This CDR3 is built from 16 residues. V lost 3 bases, J lost 3 bases, and 16 bases lay in between. The CDR3 protein is CATSDVSQGLEETQYF. The DNA of the CDR3 is TGTGCCACCAGTGATGTATCCCAGGGCCTTGAAGAGACCCAGTACTTC.

This clone has ten or more counts. This chain joins TRBV20-1 and TRBJ2-5; D is perhaps TRBD1 (6 bases). CDR3 length: 13 amino acids. Trimming took 6 bases from V and 5 from J, leaving 16 bases between them. CDR1 and CDR2 from the germline V gene are DFQATT and SNEGSKA (reference sequence). The CDR3 is CSADRTEGETQYF. The CDR3 DNA reads TGCAGTGCGGACCGGACAGAGGGGGAGACCCAGTACTTC.

This clone occurred many times. The CDR3 sequence: CASSLAGGPGELFF. Written as DNA, the CDR3 is TGTGCCAGTAGTTTAGCGGGAGGCCCCGGGGAGCTGTTTTTT. The chain is built from TRBV19 and TRBJ2-2; 10 nucleotides align to TRBD2. In germline, CDR1 is LNHDA, CDR2 SQIVND (reference sequence). The CDR3 extends over 14 amino acids. The V and J ends lost 5 bases and 6 bases, in that order; junction bases with no gene match: 3. Combining the CDR3 with reference TRBV19 and TRBJ2-2 gives the whole variable domain DGGITQSPKYLFRKEGQNVTLSCEQNLNHDAMYWYRQDPGQGLRLIYYSQIVNDFQKGDIAEGYSVSREKKESFPLTVTSAQKNPTAFYLCASSLAGGPGELFFGEGSRLTVL.

The table lists this clone with many counts. The chain is built from TRBV3-1 and TRBJ2-5; D might be TRBD1 (6 bases). V was pared by 8 bases and J by 7 bases, with 17 bases between. This CDR3 has 13 amino acids. CDR1 and CDR2 from the germline V gene are LGHDT and YNNKEL (reference sequence). CDR3 DNA: TGTGCCAGCTCGGCAGGGGCTGAAGGGACCCAGTACTTC. Protein: CASSAGAEGTQYF.

Ten or more counts support this clone. V and J are TRBV14 and TRBJ2-3; 9 positions agree with TRBD2. Germline CDR1 reads SGHDN; CDR2 reads FVKESK. With V trimmed by 1 base and J by 4 bases, 3 bases remained unmatched. This CDR3 has 15 residues. In DNA form, the CDR3 reads TGTGCCAGCAGCCAAGTGTTAGCGGGAGCAGATACGCAGTATTTT. It encodes CASSQVLAGADTQYF.

Many counts were recorded for this clone. The chain recombines TRBV24-1 with TRBJ2-5, with TRBD1 identical over 11 bases. CDR3 size: 16 residues. V lost 2 bases and J lost 4; bases outside the gene matches: 5. Germline-derived CDR1 and CDR2 are KGHDR and SFDVKD. The CDR3 bases are TGTGCCACCAGTGATTCCGGGACAGGGGGTCCAGAGACCCAGTACTTC. Protein product: CATSDSGTGGPETQYF.

This clone was detected only a few times. At one end, the junction sequence differs from germline, possibly due to a read error. The J gene is TRBJ1-2, the V gene TRBV6-2 or TRBV6-3, with a possible D match to TRBD1 (5 bases). This CDR3 comprises 16 residues. The germline CDR1 and CDR2 sequences are MNHEY and SVGEGT. CDR3 nucleotides: TGTGCCAGCAGTTACCTCGGCCCCCATGGGGACTATGTCTACACCTTC. Amino acids: CASSYLGPHGDYVYTF.

The CDR3 DNA is TGCAGTGCTATTGCTGGACTAGCGGGAGCCGCTGCAGATACGCAGTATTTT. This codes for CSAIAGLAGAAADTQYF. The chain carries TRBV20-1 and TRBJ2-3; 13 nucleotides agree with TRBD2. The CDR3 is 17 amino acids. Germline V gene lookup returns CDR1 DFQATT and CDR2 SNEGSKA (reference sequence). After removal of 4 bases from V and 4 bases from J, the junction contained 11 bases not matched to a gene.

This clone was found a few times. A junction boundary mismatches the germline segment, possibly from a read error. This CDR3 reads CSSSLSAVGFQETQYF. CDR3 in DNA: TGCTCCAGCAGCTTGTCAGCTGTGGGTTTCCAAGAGACCCAGTACTTC. The chain links TRBV5-1 to TRBJ2-5; unclear D gene. The CDR3 loop spans 16 amino acids. The V gene's germline CDR1 is SGHRS and CDR2 YFSETQ.

In its sample, this clone was seen many times. This chain links TRBV6-1 with TRBJ2-1; 7 nucleotides align to TRBD1. The CDR3 consists of 13 residues. Per the germline V gene, CDR1 is MNHNS and CDR2 is SASEGT. V lost 5 bases and J lost 5; bases outside the gene matches: 3. In nucleotides, the CDR3 is TGTGCCAGCAGTCCCGACAGGGACAATGAGCAGTTCTTC. Translating it yields CASSPDRDNEQFF.

CDR3 nucleotide sequence: TGTGCCAGCTCAAGCGGGCGTAACCAGCCCCAGCATTTT. It specifies CASSSGRNQPQHF. The rearrangement joins TRBV18 to TRBJ1-5; D is unclear. Deletions cut 5 bases from V and 7 bases from J, with 12 bases between. Germline V gene data show CDR1 as KGHSH and CDR2 as LQKENI. The CDR3 extends over 13 amino acids.

This clone was found a few times. A much larger clone is a single base away; this may be a read error. This chain connects TRBV2 to TRBJ2-5; no clear D gene. CDR1 and CDR2 (germline): SNHLY, FYNNEI. The CDR3 runs 14 residues. CDR3 DNA: TGTGCCAGCACTGAAAGTATAGGGCAAGAGACCAAGTACTTC. Residues: CASTESIGQETKYF.

Comment on this clone: This may arise from a read error, as a much more abundant clone is one base away. Other DNA sequences in this sample translate to the same CDR3. J is TRBJ2-7 and V is TRBV5-6; D not certain. This CDR3 has 15 residues. Per the germline V gene, CDR1 is SGHDT and CDR2 is YYEEEE. The ends were cut back, 5 bases at V and 0 bases at J, with 15 bases in the middle. The CDR3 loop is CASSRPSGFSYEQYF. The CDR3 coding sequence is TGTGCCAGCAGTCGACCATCGGGTTTCTCCTACGAGCAGTACTTC.

This clone occurred many times. This clone may be a read error of a much larger clone one base away. The rearrangement links TRBV12-3 or TRBV12-4 to TRBJ2-7; possibly TRBD1 for D (6 bases). The CDR3 length is 13 residues. Deletions cut 1 base from V and 3 bases from J, with 7 bases between. CDR3 loop: CASSLGQVYEQYF. In nucleotides, the CDR3 is TGTGCCAGCAGTTTAGGACAGGTCTACGAGCAGTACTTC.

Points on this clone: The junction departs from germline at one end; a sequencing error may be responsible. The chain couples TRBV12-3 or TRBV12-4 to TRBJ2-5, with no clear D. This CDR3 region has 14 residues. CDR3 region: CASSSLYIQETQYF. The CDR3 region has the DNA TGTGCCAGCAGTTCCCTATACATCCAAGAGACCCAGTATTTC.

The table lists this clone with many counts. The V call is TRBV28, the J call TRBJ2-3, with 9 positions matching TRBD2. V shed 5 bases, J shed 0 bases, and the junction held 6 bases outside the gene matches. This CDR3 is built from 16 residues. Looked up from germline, CDR1 is MDHEN and CDR2 is SYDVKM. The CDR3 reads CASSGSLAGSTDTQYF. In nucleotides, the CDR3 is TGTGCCAGCAGTGGGTCACTAGCGGGTAGCACAGATACGCAGTATTTT.

The chain carries TRBV18 and TRBJ2-5; 8 bases map to TRBD2. The end of the DNA fits TRBJ2-1 better, so the J call may be wrong. Germline CDR1 reads KGHSH; CDR2 reads LQKENI. The CDR3 contains 16 residues. The CDR3 bases are TGTGCCAGCTCACCCCTCCCTGTGAGCGGGAGAACTGAGCAGTTCTTC. Encoded protein: CASSPLPVSGRTEQFF.

Of note for this clone: This clone may be a read error of a much larger clone one base away. No conserved phenylalanine or tryptophan is present at the end of the CDR3, so a read error is the likely explanation. This sequence joins TRBV7-2 and TRBJ2-4; perhaps TRBD2 as D (5 bases). The CDR3 totals 14 residues. Deletions cut 1 base from V and 6 bases from J, with 10 bases between. Germline V lookup: CDR1 SGHTA, CDR2 FQGNSA. The CDR3 DNA is TGTGCCAGCAGCTTAGGGGGAGCTGGAAACATTCAGTACCTC. Protein sequence: CASSLGGAGNIQYL.

This clone came up many times. The chain couples TRBV25-1 to TRBJ2-7; 12 positions agree with TRBD2. This CDR3 comprises 15 residues. Looked up from germline, CDR1 is MGHDK and CDR2 is SYGVNS. V gave up 2 bases and J gave up 3 bases; unmatched junction bases: 2. CDR3 sequence (DNA): TGTGCCAGCAGTGAAGGGACTAGCGGGCTCTACGAGCAGTACTTC. Its protein product is CASSEGTSGLYEQYF.

This clone came up once. The chain carries TRBV7-9 and TRBJ2-1, with 7 bases fitting TRBD1. The ends lost 5 bases at V and 7 bases at J; junction bases unmatched: 5. Per the germline V gene, CDR1 is SEHNR and CDR2 is FQNEAQ (reference sequence). The CDR3 is made up of 13 amino acids. The DNA of the CDR3 is TGTGCCAGCAGCCCGGGACAGAGGAATGAGCAGTTCTTC. It translates to CASSPGQRNEQFF.

This clone has ten or more counts. The chain couples TRBV20-1 to TRBJ2-5, with 10 bases aligning to TRBD1. The trim removed 6 bases at V and 5 bases at J, leaving 9 bases unmatched. Germline V gives CDR1 DFQATT, CDR2 SNEGSKA (reference sequence). The CDR3 has 14 amino acids. The CDR3, as DNA: TGCAGTGCCCTGACAGGGGGCGGTTGGGAGACCCAGTACTTC. As protein: CSALTGGGWETQYF.

This clone was picked up many times. V is TRBV14 and J is TRBJ1-4; 8 nucleotides line up with TRBD1. V lost 4 bases to trimming and J lost 1 base; unmatched junction nucleotides: 2. CDR3 size: 15 residues. Germline CDR1 and CDR2: SGHDN and FVKESK. The CDR3 DNA is TGTGCCAGCAGCCTCACAGGGGGAACTAATGAAAAACTGTTTTTT. Translated: CASSLTGGTNEKLFF.

This clone was counted at least ten times. This chain connects TRBV30 to TRBJ2-5; no firm D call. The CDR3 spans 14 residues. V gave up 1 base and J gave up 4 bases, with 13 bases separating them. Looked up from germline, CDR1 is GTSNPN and CDR2 is SVGIG (reference sequence). CDR3 sequence: CAWSAPSSLETQYF. CDR3 DNA sequence: TGTGCCTGGAGTGCCCCGTCCAGTTTAGAGACCCAGTACTTC.

At least ten counts were recorded for this clone. The same CDR3 is also encoded by other DNA sequences in this sample. This rearrangement joins TRBV12-3 or TRBV12-4 to TRBJ2-6, with D perhaps assigned TRBD1 or TRBD2 (5 bases each). The CDR3 is 18 amino acids. Trimming left V 6 bases short and J 0 bases short, with 18 bases between. CDR3 coding DNA: TGTGCCAGCAGCCCCGCCCCGGGACGGAGCTCTGGGGCCAACGTCCTGACTTTC. It codes for CASSPAPGRSSGANVLTF.

At least ten counts were recorded for this clone. The J gene is TRBJ2-5, the V gene TRBV11-3; possibly TRBD1 or TRBD2 for D (5 bases each). CDR3 length equals 13 residues. The germline V and J ends were trimmed by 5 bases and 4 bases, with 11 bases remaining between them. Germline V gene lookup returns CDR1 SGHNT and CDR2 YENEEA. The CDR3 DNA follows: TGTGCCAGCAGCAGACAGAGCGGAGAGACCCAGTACTTC. The encoded protein is CASSRQSGETQYF. Full variable domain (rest looked up from reference TRBV11-3 and TRBJ2-5): EAGVVQSPRYKIIEKKQPVAFWCNPISGHNTLYWYLQNLGQGPELLIRYENEEAVDDSQLPKDRFSAERLKGVDSTLKIQPAELGDSAVYLCASSRQSGETQYFGPGTRLLVL.